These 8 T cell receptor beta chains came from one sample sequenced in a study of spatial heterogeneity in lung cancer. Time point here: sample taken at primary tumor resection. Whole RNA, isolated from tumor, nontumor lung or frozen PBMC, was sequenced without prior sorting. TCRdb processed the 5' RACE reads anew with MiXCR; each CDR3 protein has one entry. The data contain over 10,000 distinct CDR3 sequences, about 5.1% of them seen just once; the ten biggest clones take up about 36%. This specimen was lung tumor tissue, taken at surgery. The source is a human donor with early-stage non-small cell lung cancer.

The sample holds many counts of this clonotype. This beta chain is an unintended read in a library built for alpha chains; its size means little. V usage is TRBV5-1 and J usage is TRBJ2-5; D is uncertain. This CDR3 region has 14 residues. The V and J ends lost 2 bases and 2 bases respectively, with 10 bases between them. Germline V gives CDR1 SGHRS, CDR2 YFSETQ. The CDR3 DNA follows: TGCGCCAGCAGCTTCAACTACTTGCAAGAGACCCAGTACTTC. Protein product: CASSFNYLQETQYF.

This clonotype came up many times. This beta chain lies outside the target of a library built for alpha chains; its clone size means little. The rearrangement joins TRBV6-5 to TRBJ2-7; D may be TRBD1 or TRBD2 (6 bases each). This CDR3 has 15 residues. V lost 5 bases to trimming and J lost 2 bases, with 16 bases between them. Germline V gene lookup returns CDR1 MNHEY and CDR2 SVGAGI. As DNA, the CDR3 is TGTGCCAGCAGTCCCGGTGGAGGGGGGACCTACGAGCAGTACTTC. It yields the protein CASSPGGGGTYEQYF.

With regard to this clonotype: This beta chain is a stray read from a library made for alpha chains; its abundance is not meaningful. In DNA, the CDR3 is TGTGCCAGTTGGACAGGGGATTATGGCTACACCTTC. Protein: CASWTGDYGYTF. The V call is TRBV6-5, the J call TRBJ1-2; the match to TRBD1 covers 9 bases. V lost 9 bases and J lost 5; bases outside the gene matches: 4. This CDR3 is built from 12 residues. CDR1 and CDR2 (germline): MNHEY, SVGAGI.

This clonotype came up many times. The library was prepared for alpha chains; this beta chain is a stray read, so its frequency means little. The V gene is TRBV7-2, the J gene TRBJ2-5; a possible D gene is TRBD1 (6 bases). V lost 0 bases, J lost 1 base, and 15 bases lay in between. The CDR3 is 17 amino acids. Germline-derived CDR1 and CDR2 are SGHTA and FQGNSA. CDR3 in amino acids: CASSLAKVRGGQETQYF. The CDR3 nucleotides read TGTGCCAGCAGCTTAGCGAAGGTCCGAGGGGGCCAAGAGACCCAGTACTTC.

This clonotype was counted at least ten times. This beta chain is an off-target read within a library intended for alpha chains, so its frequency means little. The DNA of the CDR3 is TGTGCCAGCAGTCACCCTTTGGAAGGGAATAATTCACCCCTCCACTTT. Its protein is CASSHPLEGNNSPLHF. The chain couples TRBV6-5 to TRBJ1-6; D is unclear. This CDR3 has 16 amino acids. Trimming cost V 5 bases and J 5 bases, with 16 bases left between them. The V gene's germline CDR1 is MNHEY and CDR2 SVGAGI.

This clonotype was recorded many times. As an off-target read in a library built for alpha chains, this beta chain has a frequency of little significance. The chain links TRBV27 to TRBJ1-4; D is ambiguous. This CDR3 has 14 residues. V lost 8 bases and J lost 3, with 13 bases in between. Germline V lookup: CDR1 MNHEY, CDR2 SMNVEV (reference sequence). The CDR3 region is CASSRSRPNEKLFF. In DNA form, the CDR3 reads TGTGCCAGCTCTCGGTCCAGGCCTAATGAAAAACTGTTTTTT.

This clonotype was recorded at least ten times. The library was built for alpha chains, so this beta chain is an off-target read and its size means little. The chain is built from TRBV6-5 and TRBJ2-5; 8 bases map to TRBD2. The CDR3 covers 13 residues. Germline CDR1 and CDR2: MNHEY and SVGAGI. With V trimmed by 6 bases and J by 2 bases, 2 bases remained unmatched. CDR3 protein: CASSTSGQETQYF. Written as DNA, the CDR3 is TGTGCCAGCAGCACTAGCGGTCAAGAGACCCAGTACTTC.

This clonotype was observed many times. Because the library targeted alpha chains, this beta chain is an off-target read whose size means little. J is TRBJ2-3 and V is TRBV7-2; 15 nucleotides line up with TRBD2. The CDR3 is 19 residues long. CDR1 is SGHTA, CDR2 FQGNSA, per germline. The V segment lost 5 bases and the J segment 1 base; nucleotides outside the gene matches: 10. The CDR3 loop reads CASSPQGLAGGGGTDTQYF. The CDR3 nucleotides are TGTGCCAGCAGCCCACAGGGACTAGCGGGGGGTGGGGGCACAGATACGCAGTATTTT.